The 13 T cell receptor beta chains below were found in one sample sequenced in a study of blood T cell repertoires in COVID-19. Assay: immunoSEQ multiplex PCR; the TCRdb copy retains only in-frame clones and omits some. The repertoire has 300,000 to 400,000 clones, about 89% of them found once; the top ten carry more than 5%. The sample comprised peripheral blood. The receptors derive from a woman aged 50 to 60 with COVID-19, enrolled during active disease.

On this clone: Other DNA sequences of this sample code for an identical CDR3. This chain connects TRBV5-1 to TRBJ1-1; possible D gene TRBD1, 5 bases. Germline V gene data show CDR1 as SGHRS and CDR2 as YFSETQ. The CDR3 contains 14 residues. V was cut by 5 bases and J by 3 bases, with 14 bases left in between. Here the CDR3 DNA reads TGCGCCAGCAGTCCTGGGGGGAGAGACACTGAAGCTTTCTTT. Protein: CASSPGGRDTEAFF.

The CDR3 DNA follows: TGTGCCAGCAGCCCGCTTGTATTCAGACATTGTCCCGGGACAAATAGCAATCAGCCCCAGCATTTT. This sequence encodes CASSPLVFRHCPGTNSNQPQHF. The chain recombines TRBV3-1 (or the pseudogene TRBV3-2) with TRBJ1-5; D perhaps matches TRBD1 (6 bases). CDR3 length: 22 residues. V lost 4 bases to trimming and J lost 0 bases, with 31 bases between them. Looked up from germline, CDR1 is LGHDT and CDR2 is YNNKEL (reference sequence).

This chain links TRBV9 with TRBJ1-1, with D possibly being TRBD1 (5 bases). V was shortened by 0 bases and J by 1 base, with 7 bases between the two germline ends. The CDR3 is made up of 14 amino acids. In germline, CDR1 is SGDLS, CDR2 YYNGEE. The CDR3 spells CASSVDGGNTEAFF. The DNA for the CDR3 is TGTGCCAGCAGCGTAGACGGGGGGAACACTGAAGCTTTCTTT.

CDR3 residues: CASSYSRGGTQPQHF. The CDR3 nucleotides read TGTGCCAGCAGTTACTCCAGAGGGGGTACGCAGCCCCAGCATTTT. The chain is built from TRBV6-2 or TRBV6-3 and TRBJ1-5; tentatively, D is TRBD1 (6 bases). From germline, CDR1 is MNHEY and CDR2 SVGEGT. The CDR3 runs to 15 residues. Deletions cut 0 bases from V and 7 bases from J, with 13 bases between.

This chain connects TRBV5-1 to TRBJ2-1; 8 bases map to TRBD2. The CDR3 has 12 amino acids. Germline V gives CDR1 SGHRS, CDR2 YFSETQ. V gave up 4 bases and J gave up 16 bases; unmatched junction bases: 10. This chain's CDR3 is CASSTVAGGCFF. In DNA form, the CDR3 reads TGCGCCAGCAGCACTGTGGCGGGAGGTTGTTTCTTC.

This sequence joins TRBV18 and TRBJ1-3; D is uncertain. The CDR3 runs to 14 residues. Germline assignment: CDR1 KGHSH and CDR2 LQKENI. V was pared by 3 bases and J by 4 bases, with 10 bases between. The CDR3 DNA reads TGTGCCAGCTCACCTGATGCGGGGGGAAACACCATATATTTT. Its translation: CASSPDAGGNTIYF.

The chain couples TRBV7-2 to TRBJ1-1, with TRBD1 matching over 7 bases. This CDR3 spans 14 amino acids. V was pared by 4 bases and J by 8 bases, with 10 bases of the junction left unmatched. Per the germline V gene, CDR1 is SGHTA and CDR2 is FQGNSA. The CDR3 is CASSYRQGGMEAFF. The CDR3, as DNA: TGTGCCAGCAGCTACCGCCAGGGGGGAATGGAAGCTTTCTTT. Variable domain in full (rest from reference TRBV7-2 and TRBJ1-1): GAGVSQSPSNKVTEKGKDVELRCDPISGHTALYWYRQSLGQGLEFLIYFQGNSAPDKSGLPSDRFSAERTGGSVSTLTIQRTQQEDSAVYLCASSYRQGGMEAFFGQGTRLTVV.

This chain joins TRBV11-2 and TRBJ2-7; tentatively, D is TRBD2 (6 bases). The germline gives CDR1 SGHAT, CDR2 FQNNGV. Trimming pared 5 bases from V and 2 bases from J, leaving 13 bases between. This CDR3 contains 14 residues. The CDR3 DNA reads as TGTGCCAGCAGCCCGCTCGCGGGGACCTACGAGCAGTACTTC. Translated: CASSPLAGTYEQYF.

This chain links TRBV19 with TRBJ2-1; the D gene is possibly TRBD1 (6 bases). Deletions cut 5 bases from V and 7 bases from J, with 21 bases between. Germline V CDR1 and CDR2: LNHDA, SQIVND (reference sequence). The CDR3 is made up of 16 amino acids. The DNA of the CDR3 is TGTGCCAGTAGTCCCTCGAGTTTGCGGACAGTTAATGAGCAGTTCTTC. It encodes CASSPSSLRTVNEQFF.

The V gene is TRBV30, the J gene TRBJ1-5; no firm D call. CDR1 and CDR2 (germline): GTSNPN, SVGIG (reference sequence). CDR3 length: 17 residues. V lost 5 bases and J 4 bases, leaving 24 bases between the germline ends. The CDR3 coding sequence is TGTGCCTGGGGAACTAAAGGGCCTCGAGGAGGGAATCAGCCCCAGCATTTT. It is translated as CAWGTKGPRGGNQPQHF. Complete variable domain (other parts from reference TRBV30 and TRBJ1-5): SQTIHQWPATLVQPVGSPLSLECTVEGTSNPNLYWYRQAAGRGLQLLFYSVGIGQISSEVPQNLSASRPQDRQFILSSKKLLLSDSGFYLCAWGTKGPRGGNQPQHFGDGTRLSIL.

For the CDR3, the DNA is TGTGCCAGTTGCCCAGACATCGTTAACACTGAAGCTTTCTTT. It specifies CASCPDIVNTEAFF. The gene calls are TRBV19 and TRBJ1-1; D unclear. From germline, CDR1 is LNHDA and CDR2 SQIVND (reference sequence). The V end lost 8 bases, the J end lost 2 bases, and 15 bases lay between the germline ends. This CDR3 comprises 14 residues.

This chain joins TRBV7-8 and TRBJ1-1; the D is unclear. The germline V gene encodes CDR1 SGHVS and CDR2 FQNEAQ. Trimming cost V 5 bases and J 6 bases, with 13 bases left between them. The CDR3 contains 13 residues. CDR3 in DNA: TGTGCCAGCAGCATAGACGAGTTGGCTGAAGCTTTCTTT. Its protein is CASSIDELAEAFF. Complete variable domain (other parts from reference TRBV7-8 and TRBJ1-1): GAGVSQSPRYKVAKRGQDVALRCDPISGHVSLFWYQQALGQGPEFLTYFQNEAQLDKSGLPSDRFFAERPEGSVSTLKIQRTQQEDSAVYLCASSIDELAEAFFGQGTRLTVV.

This clone was seen only once. V is TRBV12-3 or TRBV12-4 and J is TRBJ2-5; maybe TRBD2 (5 bases). The CDR3 extends over 12 amino acids. Trimming removed 8 bases from V and 3 bases from J, with 10 bases in between. The CDR3 reads CASAEVEETQYF. The CDR3 DNA follows: TGTGCCAGCGCGGAGGTCGAAGAGACCCAGTACTTC.